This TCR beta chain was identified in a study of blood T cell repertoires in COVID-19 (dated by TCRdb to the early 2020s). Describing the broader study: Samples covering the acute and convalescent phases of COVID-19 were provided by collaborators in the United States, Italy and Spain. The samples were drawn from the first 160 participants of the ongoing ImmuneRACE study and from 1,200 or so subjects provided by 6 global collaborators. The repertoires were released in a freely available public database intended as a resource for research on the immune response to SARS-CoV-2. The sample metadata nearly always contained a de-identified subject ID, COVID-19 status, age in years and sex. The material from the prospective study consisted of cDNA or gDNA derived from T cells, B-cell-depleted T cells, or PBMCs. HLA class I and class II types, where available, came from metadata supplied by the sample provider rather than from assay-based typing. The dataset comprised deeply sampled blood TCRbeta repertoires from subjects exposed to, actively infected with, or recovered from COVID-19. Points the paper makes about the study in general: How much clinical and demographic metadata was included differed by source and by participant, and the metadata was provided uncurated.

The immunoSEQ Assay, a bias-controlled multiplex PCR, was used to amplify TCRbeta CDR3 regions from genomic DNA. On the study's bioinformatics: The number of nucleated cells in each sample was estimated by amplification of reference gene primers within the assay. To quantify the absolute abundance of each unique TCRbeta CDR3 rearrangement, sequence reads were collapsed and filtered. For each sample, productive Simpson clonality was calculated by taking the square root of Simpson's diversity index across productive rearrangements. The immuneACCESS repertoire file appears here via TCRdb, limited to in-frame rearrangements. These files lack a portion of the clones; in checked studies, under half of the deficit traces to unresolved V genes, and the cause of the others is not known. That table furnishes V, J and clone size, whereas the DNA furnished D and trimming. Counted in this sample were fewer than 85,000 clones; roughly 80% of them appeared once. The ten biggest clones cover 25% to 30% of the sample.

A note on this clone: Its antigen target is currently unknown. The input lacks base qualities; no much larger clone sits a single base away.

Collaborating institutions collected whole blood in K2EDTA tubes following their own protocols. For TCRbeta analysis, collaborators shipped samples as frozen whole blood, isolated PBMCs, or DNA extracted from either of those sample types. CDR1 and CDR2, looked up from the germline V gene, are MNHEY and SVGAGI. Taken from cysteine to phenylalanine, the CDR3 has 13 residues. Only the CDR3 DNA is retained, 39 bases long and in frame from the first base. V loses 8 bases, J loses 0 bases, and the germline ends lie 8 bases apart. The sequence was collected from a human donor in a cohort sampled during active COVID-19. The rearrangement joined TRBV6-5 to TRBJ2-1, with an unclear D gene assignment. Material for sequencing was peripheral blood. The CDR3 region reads CASQRSSYNEQFF. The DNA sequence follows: TGTGCCAGCCAACGGAGCTCCTACAATGAGCAGTTCTTC.